A single sample gave rise to the 28 T cell receptor beta chains below, sequenced in a study of OX40 agonist ivuxolimab in advanced cancers. TCRdb keeps only in-frame clones here, not all; method: immunoSEQ multiplex PCR. The data hold tens of thousands of clones, with under 90% observed a single time. Material: CD4+ or CD8+ T cells sorted from blood, obtained in a trial of the OX40 agonist ivuxolimab. The receptor set was obtained from an adult with an advanced solid tumor such as melanoma, head and neck, liver or kidney cancer.

The V and J genes are TRBV7-3 and TRBJ1-2; D call uncertain. Per germline, CDR1 SGHTA and CDR2 FQGTGA. The length of the CDR3 is 15 residues. The germline V and J ends were trimmed by 3 bases and 5 bases, with 16 bases remaining between them. Written as DNA, the CDR3 is TGTGCCAGCAGCTTGGATGCAGGCCTGGGGTATGGCTACACCTTC. Amino acids: CASSLDAGLGYGYTF.

The CDR3 sequence: CASSPIGRGSGYTF. In DNA, the CDR3 is TGTGCCAGCAGTCCGATCGGCCGGGGAAGTGGCTACACCTTC. The rearrangement joins TRBV27 to TRBJ1-2; D not resolved. The CDR3 has 14 residues. CDR1 and CDR2 (germline): MNHEY, SMNVEV (reference sequence). V gave up 5 bases and J gave up 7 bases, with 17 bases separating them.

The chain carries TRBV14 and TRBJ1-6; a possible D gene is TRBD1 (6 bases). The CDR3 extends over 14 amino acids. CDR1 and CDR2 from the germline V gene are SGHDN and FVKESK. The V and J ends lost 5 bases and 9 bases respectively, with 14 bases between them. The CDR3 nucleotides are TGTGCCAGCAGCTACTCGAGGGGGATTTCACCCCTCCACTTT. Residues: CASSYSRGISPLHF. Combining the CDR3 with reference TRBV14 and TRBJ1-6 gives the whole variable domain EAGVTQFPSHSVIEKGQTVTLRCDPISGHDNLYWYRRVMGKEIKFLLHFVKESKQDESGMPNNRFLAERTGGTYSTLKVQPAELEDSGVYFCASSYSRGISPLHFGNGTRLTVT.

The CDR3 nucleotides are TGCGCCAGCAGCTTGGGGGGACAGGCCGGCACTGAAGCTTTCTTT. This translates into CASSLGGQAGTEAFF. The chain uses TRBV5-1 and TRBJ1-1; TRBD1 matches at 8 bases. The CDR3 is 15 amino acids. Unmatched junction bases numbered 5, after V lost 0 bases and J lost 4 bases. Germline-derived CDR1 and CDR2 are SGHRS and YFSETQ.

This chain connects TRBV7-7 to TRBJ1-1, with D perhaps matching TRBD1 (6 bases). This CDR3 comprises 14 residues. V lost 5 bases and J 6 bases, leaving 16 bases between the germline ends. Looked up from germline, CDR1 is SSHAT and CDR2 is FNYEAQ (reference sequence). The chain's CDR3 is CASSGGGCCAEAFF. As DNA, the CDR3 is TGTGCCAGCAGCGGTGGGGGCTGCTGCGCTGAAGCTTTCTTT.

This clone was counted a single time. The chain is built from TRBV19 and TRBJ2-5; tentative D call: TRBD2 (6 bases). There are 13 residues in the CDR3. In germline, CDR1 is LNHDA, CDR2 SQIVND (reference sequence). V lost 6 bases, J lost 0 bases, and 8 bases lay in between. CDR3 coding DNA: TGTGCCAGTAGGGAGGGGCACCAAGAGACCCAGTACTTC. Protein product: CASREGHQETQYF.

This clone turned up a few times. The genes are TRBV19 and TRBJ1-2; D may be TRBD1 (5 bases). V was cut by 3 bases and J by 0 bases, with 11 bases left in between. The CDR3 covers 15 residues. The V gene's germline CDR1 is LNHDA and CDR2 SQIVND (reference sequence). Here the CDR3 reads CASSMGRPPNYGYTF. CDR3 DNA: TGTGCCAGTAGTATGGGACGGCCGCCTAACTATGGCTACACCTTC.

This chain connects TRBV2 to TRBJ1-5, with D unclear. The germline gives CDR1 SNHLY, CDR2 FYNNEI. V dropped 4 bases and J dropped 2 bases, with 9 bases sitting between them. This CDR3 has 14 residues. This chain's CDR3 is CASSGGVGNQPQHF. The CDR3 coding sequence is TGTGCCAGCAGTGGTGGGGTGGGCAATCAGCCCCAGCATTTT.

The chain employs TRBV5-1 and TRBJ1-5; D is perhaps TRBD1 (6 bases). Trimming pared 2 bases from V and 6 bases from J, leaving 15 bases between. Germline V CDR1 and CDR2: SGHRS, YFSETQ. CDR3 length: 15 residues. The CDR3, as DNA: TGCGCCAGCAGCTTAGCAGGGGCGGGTGCTCAGCCCCAGCATTTT. Amino acids: CASSLAGAGAQPQHF.

The rearrangement uses TRBV28 and TRBJ1-2; D remains ambiguous. Trimming left V 4 bases short and J 8 bases short, with 23 bases between. The CDR3 runs 16 residues. Germline V lookup: CDR1 MDHEN, CDR2 SYDVKM. The CDR3 loop is CASSYAVTHFPFGYTF. CDR3 sequence (DNA): TGTGCCAGCAGTTACGCAGTTACACACTTCCCCTTCGGCTACACCTTC.

Concerning this clone: One junction end disagrees with the germline gene, perhaps due to a read error. Other DNA sequences in this specimen translate into the identical CDR3. The chain has TRBV7-2 and TRBJ1-3, with D possibly being TRBD1 (5 bases). The CDR3 extends over 19 amino acids. Germline values: CDR1 SGHTA, CDR2 FQGNSA. The CDR3 reads CASSPQISGRLDSGNTIYF. The CDR3, as DNA: TGCGCCAGCAGCCCCCAAATTTCGGGACGGCTGGACTCTGGAAACACCATATATTTT.

This clone has a single count. The chain is built from TRBV6-6 and TRBJ1-1; maybe TRBD1 (6 bases). This CDR3 comprises 12 residues. Trimming shortened V by 6 bases and J by 8 bases, and 13 bases separated the two germline ends. The V gene's germline CDR1 is MNHNY and CDR2 SVGAGI (reference sequence). CDR3 residues: CASSPRGGEAFF. The CDR3 DNA sequence: TGTGCCAGCAGCCCAAGGGGGGGGGAAGCTTTCTTT.

The CDR3 DNA reads as TGTGCCAGCAGCTTAGCCGGTAAAAACATTCAGTACTTC. It encodes CASSLAGKNIQYF. The V and J genes are TRBV7-9 and TRBJ2-4; D ambiguous. Germline values: CDR1 SEHNR, CDR2 FQNEAQ (reference sequence). This CDR3 is built from 13 residues. The germline V and J ends were trimmed by 0 bases and 4 bases, with 4 bases remaining between them.

The CDR3 region is CASSRTGLSYEQYV. The DNA of the CDR3 is TGTGCCAGCAGTCGGACAGGGCTTTCCTACGAGCAGTACGTC. This chain connects TRBV2 to TRBJ2-7; 8 bases match TRBD1. Germline trimming cut 5 bases from V and 1 base from J; bases unmatched to any gene: 4. The germline V gene has CDR1 SNHLY and CDR2 FYNNEI. The CDR3 is made up of 14 amino acids.

The gene calls are TRBV1 and TRBJ2-3; TRBD2 was called by the table and not checked on the DNA. TRBV1 is termed a pseudogene. The CDR3 loop spans 17 amino acids. CDR3 bases: TGCACCAGCAGCCCCGGGACTAGCGGTGCAAGCACAGATACGCAGTATTTT. Translated: CTSSPGTSGASTDTQYF.

The chain links TRBV9 to TRBJ1-3; D not certain. With 0 bases removed from V and 1 base from J, the gap between germline ends came to 11 bases. This CDR3 comprises 16 residues. CDR1 and CDR2 (germline): SGDLS, YYNGEE. The CDR3: CASSVVAQISGNTIYF. The CDR3 nucleotides read TGTGCCAGCAGCGTAGTGGCACAAATATCTGGAAACACCATATATTTT.

The chain uses TRBV6-5 and TRBJ1-4; 8 bases line up with TRBD1. Germline assignment: CDR1 MNHEY and CDR2 SVGAGI. The CDR3 sequence is 14 residues long. J lost 6 bases, V lost 7 bases, and 7 bases had no gene match. The CDR3 here is CASTRQGPDEKLFF. The CDR3 DNA follows: TGTGCCAGCACCAGACAGGGGCCAGATGAAAAACTGTTTTTT.

The chain is built from TRBV10-1 and TRBJ2-1; 8 positions agree with TRBD2. Trimming cost V 5 bases and J 5 bases; bases outside gene matches: 14. Germline V gene lookup returns CDR1 WNHNN and CDR2 SYGVQD (reference sequence). This CDR3 contains 17 residues. This CDR3 is CASSIGRQAGANNEQFF. The CDR3 DNA sequence: TGCGCCAGCAGTATTGGGCGTCAAGCGGGGGCAAACAATGAGCAGTTCTTC.

The chain is built from TRBV29-1 and TRBJ2-7; tentatively, D is TRBD1 or TRBD2 (5 bases each). The CDR3 has 13 amino acids. The V end was cut by 7 bases, the J end by 3 bases, with 16 bases between. Germline CDR1 is SQVTM and CDR2 is ANQGSEA. The CDR3 DNA reads as TGCAGCGCCAGGCACAGGACTGTCTACGAGCAGTACGTC. This gives the protein CSARHRTVYEQYV.

This clone rates as medium-sized (0.01 to 0.1%). This specimen includes other DNA sequences encoding the same CDR3. The chain has TRBV9 and TRBJ1-1, with no clear D. There are 14 residues in the CDR3. The germline V gene has CDR1 SGDLS and CDR2 YYNGEE. Trimming removed 0 bases from V and 1 base from J, with 7 bases in between. CDR3 coding DNA: TGTGCCAGCAGCGTAGCTCCTGAGAACACTGAAGCTTTCTTT. This codes for CASSVAPENTEAFF. Supplemented by reference TRBV9 and TRBJ1-1, the full variable domain reads DSGVTQTPKHLITATGQRVTLRCSPRSGDLSVYWYQQSLDQGLQFLIQYYNGEERAKGNILERFSAQQFPDLHSELNLSSLELGDSALYFCASSVAPENTEAFFGQGTRLTVV.

V is TRBV6-6 and J is TRBJ1-2; a possible D gene is TRBD1 (6 bases). The CDR3 covers 15 residues. V was trimmed by 5 bases and J by 3 bases, leaving 16 bases between them. Germline V gives CDR1 MNHNY, CDR2 SVGAGI (reference sequence). The DNA of the CDR3 is TGTGCCAGCAGTCTGGTCCCAGCAGGGGACTATGGCTACACCTTC. The encoded protein is CASSLVPAGDYGYTF.

The gene calls are TRBV4-3 and TRBJ2-4; 10 bases line up with TRBD2. The trim removed 1 base at V and 4 bases at J, leaving 10 bases unmatched. CDR3 size: 18 residues. CDR1 is LGHNA, CDR2 YSLEER, per germline. DNA for the CDR3: TGCGCCAGCAGCCAAGGAACCCCTAAAGCGGGGGGGAAAAACATTCAGTACTTC. This encodes CASSQGTPKAGGKNIQYF.

The chain employs TRBV9 and TRBJ1-2; D gene unclear. The CDR3 covers 14 residues. Germline CDR1 SGDLS, CDR2 YYNGEE. Trimming took 0 bases from V and 14 from J, leaving 20 bases between them. The CDR3 loop reads CASSVGGEGGARTF. The CDR3 DNA reads TGTGCCAGCAGCGTAGGTGGCGAAGGAGGCGCTAGGACCTTC.

V and J are TRBV7-3 and TRBJ1-3, with D possibly TRBD1 on 5 matching bases. The germline V gene encodes CDR1 SGHTA and CDR2 FQGTGA. The CDR3 has 15 amino acids. With 0 bases removed from V and 0 bases from J, the gap between germline ends came to 6 bases. The CDR3 loop reads CASSLTGTSGNTIYF. The CDR3 nucleotides are TGTGCCAGCAGCTTAACAGGGACCTCTGGAAACACCATATATTTT.

The chain uses TRBV6-8 and TRBJ2-3; D may be TRBD1 or TRBD2 (5 bases each). The CDR3 is 18 residues long. Per germline, CDR1 MNHGY and CDR2 SAAAGT. The V end was cut by 2 bases, the J end by 2 bases, with 20 bases between. CDR3: CASSYSGRRQPYTDTQYF. CDR3 DNA: TGTGCCAGCAGTTACAGCGGAAGGAGACAGCCGTACACAGATACGCAGTATTTT.

The chain has TRBV2 and TRBJ1-1; 10 bases fit TRBD1. In germline, CDR1 is SNHLY, CDR2 FYNNEI. The CDR3 consists of 14 residues. J was trimmed by 3 bases and V by 5 bases; bases with no gene match: 3. The CDR3, as DNA: TGTGCCAGCAGTCAGGGACAGGGGTACACTGAAGCTTTCTTT. It codes for CASSQGQGYTEAFF.

The J gene is TRBJ2-3, the V gene TRBV7-3; D remains unclear. The V and J ends lost 2 bases and 2 bases respectively, with 8 bases between them. Germline V gene sequence: CDR1 SGHTA, CDR2 FQGTGA. CDR3 size: 14 residues. The CDR3, as DNA: TGTGCCAGCAGCTTACCAGGAATCACAGATACGCAGTATTTT. Protein: CASSLPGITDTQYF.

This clone appeared once. This sequence joins TRBV7-2 and TRBJ2-5, with a possible D match to TRBD2 (6 bases). The germline V gene encodes CDR1 SGHTA and CDR2 FQGNSA. The germline V and J ends were trimmed by 3 bases and 5 bases, with 28 bases remaining between them. The CDR3 contains 19 residues. The DNA for the CDR3 is TGTGCCAGCAGCTTTCCGGAGGTGGGGGGAATCAACCCCCTGGAGACCCAGTACTTC. Translated, it gives CASSFPEVGGINPLETQYF. Drawing the rest from reference TRBV7-2 and TRBJ2-5, the complete variable domain is GAGVSQSPSNKVTEKGKDVELRCDPISGHTALYWYRQSLGQGLEFLIYFQGNSAPDKSGLPSDRFSAERTGGSVSTLTIQRTQQEDSAVYLCASSFPEVGGINPLETQYFGPGTRLLVL.